Following are 20 T cell receptor beta chains from one sample sequenced in a study of OX40 agonist ivuxolimab in advanced cancers. Measured with immunoSEQ multiplex PCR; TCRdb has only the in-frame clones, and not every one. Here the sample spans 90,000 or so clones, 92% being singletons. Sequenced here: CD4+ or CD8+ T cells sorted from blood, sampled in a trial of the OX40 agonist ivuxolimab. The receptors were gathered from an adult with an advanced solid tumor such as melanoma, head and neck, liver or kidney cancer.

This chain uses TRBV29-1 with TRBJ2-2, with D perhaps matching TRBD1 (5 bases). Germline-derived CDR1 and CDR2 are SQVTM and ANQGSEA. The germline V and J ends were trimmed by 0 bases and 0 bases, with 8 bases remaining between them. This CDR3 region has 15 residues. The CDR3 sequence is CSVEDDSPNTGELFF. Here the CDR3 DNA reads TGCAGCGTTGAAGACGACAGCCCGAACACCGGGGAGCTGTTTTTT.

This rearrangement joins TRBV5-6 to TRBJ1-2; no firm D call. V gave up 2 bases and J gave up 1 base, with 3 bases separating them. The CDR3 is made up of 12 amino acids. CDR1 and CDR2 (germline): SGHDT, YYEEEE. The CDR3, as DNA: TGTGCCAGCAGCTTAGGTAACTATGGCTACACCTTC. It encodes CASSLGNYGYTF.

The gene calls are TRBV28 and TRBJ2-3; D uncertain. The CDR3 is 13 residues long. V lost 5 bases and J 2 bases, leaving 8 bases between the germline ends. The germline V gene has CDR1 MDHEN and CDR2 SYDVKM. CDR3 DNA sequence: TGTGCCAGCAGTGATCACTCCACAGATACGCAGTATTTT. It is translated as CASSDHSTDTQYF. The whole variable domain, filled in from reference TRBV28 and TRBJ2-3, reads DVKVTQSSRYLVKRTGEKVFLECVQDMDHENMFWYRQDPGLGLRLIYFSYDVKMKEKGDIPEGYSVSREKKERFSLILESASTNQTSMYLCASSDHSTDTQYFGPGTRLTVL.

The rearrangement links TRBV5-1 to TRBJ2-3, with a tentative D call TRBD1 (6 bases). Per the germline V gene, CDR1 is SGHRS and CDR2 is YFSETQ. The CDR3 consists of 16 residues. The germline V and J ends were trimmed by 1 base and 1 base, with 13 bases remaining between them. The chain's CDR3 is CASSLSLGARTDTQYF. CDR3 coding DNA: TGCGCCAGCAGCTTGTCCCTGGGGGCCCGCACAGATACGCAGTATTTT. The variable domain in full, completed from reference TRBV5-1 and TRBJ2-3, reads KAGVTQTPRYLIKTRGQQVTLSCSPISGHRSVSWYQQTPGQGLQFLFEYFSETQRNKGNFPGRFSGRQFSNSRSEMNVSTLELGDSALYLCASSLSLGARTDTQYFGPGTRLTVL.

V gene TRBV28 combines with J gene TRBJ1-5; no definite D call. The germline V gene has CDR1 MDHEN and CDR2 SYDVKM. The CDR3 is made up of 15 amino acids. The V end was cut by 3 bases, the J end by 4 bases, with 13 bases between. For the CDR3, the DNA is TGTGCCAGCAGTTTCAGGACCGAATGGAATCAGCCCCAGCATTTT. As protein: CASSFRTEWNQPQHF.

The V and J genes are TRBV13 and TRBJ2-7, with 8 bases aligning to TRBD1. After removal of 0 bases from V and 8 bases from J, the junction contained 6 bases not matched to a gene. The CDR3 extends over 14 amino acids. The germline V gene has CDR1 PRHDT and CDR2 FYEKMQ (reference sequence). CDR3 residues: CASSLGTGVKKQYF. The CDR3 DNA follows: TGTGCCAGCAGCTTAGGGACAGGGGTAAAAAAGCAGTACTTC.

The CDR3 protein is CASSEKQLGAEEQYF. CDR3 bases: TGTGCCAGCAGTGAAAAGCAGCTGGGAGCGGAGGAGCAGTACTTC. The chain recombines TRBV2 with TRBJ2-7; D may be TRBD2 (5 bases). Germline CDR1 is SNHLY and CDR2 is FYNNEI. Trimming took off 2 bases at V and 7 bases at J, with 18 bases between the two ends. The CDR3 extends over 15 amino acids. The full variable domain, in which reference TRBV2 and TRBJ2-7 provide the parts outside the CDR3, is EPEVTQTPSHQVTQMGQEVILRCVPISNHLYFYWYRQILGQKVEFLVSFYNNEISEKSEIFDDQFSVERPDGSNFTLKIRSTKLEDSAMYFCASSEKQLGAEEQYFGPGTRLTVT.

This clone was counted a single time. The J gene is TRBJ2-5, the V gene TRBV11-2; TRBD1 matches at 7 bases. The length of the CDR3 is 14 residues. CDR1 is SGHAT, CDR2 FQNNGV, per germline. Trimming took 4 bases from V and 3 from J; bases not matched to a gene: 5. CDR3 amino acids: CASSYNRGKETQYF. For the CDR3, the DNA is TGTGCCAGCAGCTACAACAGGGGAAAAGAGACCCAGTACTTC.

V usage is TRBV18 and J usage is TRBJ2-3; perhaps TRBD1 as D (8 bases). V dropped 9 bases and J dropped 2 bases, with 15 bases sitting between them. Germline lookup yields CDR1 KGHSH and CDR2 LQKENI. The CDR3 runs to 14 residues. The CDR3 protein is CASKRGQATDTQYF. The CDR3 DNA reads TGTGCCAGTAAGCGGGGACAGGCCACAGATACGCAGTATTTT.

V usage is TRBV18 and J usage is TRBJ1-4, with a possible D match to TRBD1 (5 bases). Deletions cut 2 bases from V and 6 bases from J, with 10 bases between. The CDR3 has 14 residues. CDR1 and CDR2 (germline): KGHSH, LQKENI. CDR3 residues: CASSPGTADEKLFF. The CDR3 region has the DNA TGTGCCAGCTCACCAGGGACGGCCGATGAAAAACTGTTTTTT. The variable domain in full, with the rest retrieved from reference TRBV18 and TRBJ1-4, is NAGVMQNPRHLVRRRGQEARLRCSPMKGHSHVYWYRQLPEEGLKFMVYLQKENIIDESGMPKERFSAEFPKEGPSILRIQQVVRGDSAAYFCASSPGTADEKLFFGSGTQLSVL.

This rearrangement joins TRBV6-1 to TRBJ2-2, with a possible D match to TRBD1 (5 bases). The CDR3 extends over 13 amino acids. Trimming removed 6 bases from V and 5 bases from J, with 10 bases in between. Germline CDR1 reads MNHNS; CDR2 reads SASEGT. The chain's CDR3 is CASSPAGTGELFF. The CDR3 DNA reads as TGTGCCAGCAGCCCGGCAGGGACCGGGGAGCTGTTTTTT.

The J gene is TRBJ2-7, the V gene TRBV29-1; 8 positions match TRBD2. The V gene's germline CDR1 is SQVTM and CDR2 ANQGSEA. CDR3 size: 14 residues. V dropped 4 bases and J dropped 7; count of bases not matched to a gene: 12. The CDR3 sequence: CSVGLGLGGGEQYF. For the CDR3, the DNA is TGCAGCGTTGGCCTGGGACTAGGGGGAGGAGAGCAGTACTTC.

J is TRBJ2-3 and V is TRBV6-1, with 13 bases identical to TRBD2. CDR1 is MNHNS, CDR2 SASEGT, per germline. V shed 5 bases, J shed 0 bases, and the junction held 5 bases outside the gene matches. The CDR3 consists of 17 residues. The CDR3: CASSKGLAGVSTDTQYF. The CDR3 DNA reads TGTGCCAGCAGTAAAGGACTAGCGGGAGTTAGCACAGATACGCAGTATTTT.

This clone came up once. The genes are TRBV18 and TRBJ2-5, with 10 bases identical to TRBD2. J lost 11 bases, V lost 5 bases, and 11 bases had no gene match. The CDR3 consists of 14 residues. Germline loops: CDR1 KGHSH, CDR2 LQKENI. The DNA for the CDR3 is TGTGCCAGCTCATCAAAGGGACTAGCGAAGGAGCAGTACTTC. Amino acids: CASSSKGLAKEQYF. Complete variable domain (other parts from reference TRBV18 and TRBJ2-5): NAGVMQNPRHLVRRRGQEARLRCSPMKGHSHVYWYRQLPEEGLKFMVYLQKENIIDESGMPKERFSAEFPKEGPSILRIQQVVRGDSAAYFCASSSKGLAKEQYFGPGTRLLVL.

The chain carries TRBV7-2 and TRBJ1-5; D is unclear. The ends were cut back, 1 base at V and 3 bases at J, with 4 bases in the middle. CDR1 is SGHTA, CDR2 FQGNSA, per germline. This CDR3 region has 13 residues. CDR3 sequence (DNA): TGTGCCAGCAGCTTAGAGGCCAATCAGCCCCAGCATTTT. Translated, it gives CASSLEANQPQHF.

The V and J genes are TRBV7-9 and TRBJ2-5, with 15 bases matching TRBD2. The CDR3 is made up of 15 amino acids. After removal of 6 bases from V and 5 bases from J, the junction contained 4 bases not matched to a gene. Per germline, CDR1 SEHNR and CDR2 FQNEAQ (reference sequence). This chain's CDR3 is CASSYGLAGGETQYF. DNA for the CDR3: TGTGCCAGCAGTTACGGACTAGCGGGGGGGGAGACCCAGTACTTC.

V and J are TRBV25-1 and TRBJ2-7, with D unresolved. This CDR3 region has 11 residues. The V gene lost 1 base and the J gene lost 7 bases, with 5 bases spanning the gap. In germline, CDR1 is MGHDK, CDR2 SYGVNS. The CDR3 nucleotides read TGTGCCAGCAGTGAATTCGCGGAGCAGTACTTC. Translation gives CASSEFAEQYF.

The rearrangement joins TRBV2 to TRBJ1-4; 9 nucleotides align to TRBD1. Trimming cost V 3 bases and J 7 bases; bases outside gene matches: 9. This CDR3 has 16 residues. Germline V gene lookup returns CDR1 SNHLY and CDR2 FYNNEI. The CDR3: CASSDRDRAFSEKLFF. The CDR3 region has the DNA TGTGCCAGCAGTGACAGGGACAGGGCCTTTAGTGAAAAACTGTTTTTT.

The rearrangement links TRBV6-6 to TRBJ2-7; TRBD1 matches 11 bases. The CDR3 has 16 residues. Germline V lookup: CDR1 MNHNY, CDR2 SVGAGI (reference sequence). V lost 7 bases and J lost 2; bases outside the gene matches: 10. DNA of the CDR3: TGTGCCAGCACTAAACCGCCGGGACAGGGGGCCTACGAGCAGTACTTC. Translated, it gives CASTKPPGQGAYEQYF.

This clone was observed a few times. The CDR3 sequence is CASSPGQTNTEAFF. DNA of the CDR3: TGCGCCAGCAGCCCCGGCCAGACTAACACTGAAGCTTTCTTT. The chain links TRBV5-1 to TRBJ1-1; D is ambiguous. V shed 4 bases and J shed 2 bases, with 12 bases lying between them. The CDR3 runs 14 residues. Germline CDR1 and CDR2: SGHRS and YFSETQ.